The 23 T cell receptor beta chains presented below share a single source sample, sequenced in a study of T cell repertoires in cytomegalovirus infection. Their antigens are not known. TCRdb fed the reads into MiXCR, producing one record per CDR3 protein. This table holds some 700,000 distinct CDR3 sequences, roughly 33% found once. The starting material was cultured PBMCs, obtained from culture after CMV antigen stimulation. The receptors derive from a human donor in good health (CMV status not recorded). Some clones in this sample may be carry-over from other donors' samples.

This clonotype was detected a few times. Here the CDR3 reads CASSFSGGEGYTF. The CDR3 nucleotides read TGTGCCAGCAGTTTCTCAGGGGGCGAAGGCTACACCTTC. The chain recombines TRBV12-3 or TRBV12-4 with TRBJ1-2, with 8 bases lining up with TRBD1. With 3 bases clipped from V and 8 bases from J, the junction kept 5 bases outside the gene matches. The CDR3 totals 13 residues.

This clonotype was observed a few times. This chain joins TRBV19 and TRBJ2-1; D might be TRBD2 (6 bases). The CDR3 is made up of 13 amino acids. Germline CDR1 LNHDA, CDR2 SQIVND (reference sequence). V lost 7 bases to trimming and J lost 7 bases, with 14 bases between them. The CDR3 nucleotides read TGTGCCAGTAAGGCGGGGATCGTAAATGAGCAGTTCTTC. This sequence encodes CASKAGIVNEQFF.

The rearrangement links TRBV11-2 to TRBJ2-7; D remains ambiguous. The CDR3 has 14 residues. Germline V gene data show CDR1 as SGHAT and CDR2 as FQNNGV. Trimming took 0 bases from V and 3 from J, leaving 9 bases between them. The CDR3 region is CASSLDRLGYEQYF. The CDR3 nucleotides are TGTGCCAGCAGCTTAGACAGACTCGGCTACGAGCAGTACTTC.

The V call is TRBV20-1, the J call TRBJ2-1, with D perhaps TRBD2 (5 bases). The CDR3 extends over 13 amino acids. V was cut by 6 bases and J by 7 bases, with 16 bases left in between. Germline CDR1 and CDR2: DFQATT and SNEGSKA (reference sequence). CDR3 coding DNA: TGCAGTGCCACCAGCGGTACGGGGAATGAGCAGTTCTTC. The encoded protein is CSATSGTGNEQFF.

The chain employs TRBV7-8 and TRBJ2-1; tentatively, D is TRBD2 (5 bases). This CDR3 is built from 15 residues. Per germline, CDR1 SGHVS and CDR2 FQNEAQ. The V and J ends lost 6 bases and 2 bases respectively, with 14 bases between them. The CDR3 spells CASSLRTVPYNEQFF. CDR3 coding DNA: TGTGCCAGCAGTCTGAGGACTGTCCCCTACAATGAGCAGTTCTTC.

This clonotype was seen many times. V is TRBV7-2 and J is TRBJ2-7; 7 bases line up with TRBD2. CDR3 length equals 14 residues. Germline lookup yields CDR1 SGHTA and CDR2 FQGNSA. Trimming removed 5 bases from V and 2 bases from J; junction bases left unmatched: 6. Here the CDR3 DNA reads TGTGCCAGCAGCCCCTGGGGGGGACCCTACGAGCAGTACTTC. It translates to CASSPWGGPYEQYF.

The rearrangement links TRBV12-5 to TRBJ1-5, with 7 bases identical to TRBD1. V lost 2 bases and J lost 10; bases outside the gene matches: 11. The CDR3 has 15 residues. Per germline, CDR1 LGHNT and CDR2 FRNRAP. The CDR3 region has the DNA TGTGCTAGTGGTTTGTGTAAAGGGGGCTATTGCCCCCAGCATTTT. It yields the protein CASGLCKGGYCPQHF.

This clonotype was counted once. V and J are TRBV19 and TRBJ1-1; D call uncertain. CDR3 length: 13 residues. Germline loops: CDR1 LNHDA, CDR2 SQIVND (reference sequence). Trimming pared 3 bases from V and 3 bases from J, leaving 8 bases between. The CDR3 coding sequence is TGTGCCAGTAGTATTTACGGATACACTGAAGCTTTCTTT. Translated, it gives CASSIYGYTEAFF.

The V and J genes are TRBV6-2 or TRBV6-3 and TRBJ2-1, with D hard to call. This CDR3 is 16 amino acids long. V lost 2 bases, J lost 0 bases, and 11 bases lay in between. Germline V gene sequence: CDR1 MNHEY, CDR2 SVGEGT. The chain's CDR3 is CASSYRDSISYNEQFF. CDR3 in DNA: TGTGCCAGCAGTTACCGCGACTCGATCTCCTACAATGAGCAGTTCTTC.

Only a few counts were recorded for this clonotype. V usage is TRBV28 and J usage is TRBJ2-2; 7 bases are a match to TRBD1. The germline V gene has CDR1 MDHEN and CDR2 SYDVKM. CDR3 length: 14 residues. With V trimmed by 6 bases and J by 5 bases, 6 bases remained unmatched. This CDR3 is CASRTGTVTGELFF. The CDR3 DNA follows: TGTGCCAGCAGAACCGGGACAGTGACCGGGGAGCTGTTTTTT.

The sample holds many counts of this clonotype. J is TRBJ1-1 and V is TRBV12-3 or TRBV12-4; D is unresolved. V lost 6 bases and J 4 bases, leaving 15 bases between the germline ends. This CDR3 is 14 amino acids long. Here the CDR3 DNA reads TGTGCCAGCAGCCAAGACACTCTGGGCACTGAAGCTTTCTTT. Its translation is CASSQDTLGTEAFF.

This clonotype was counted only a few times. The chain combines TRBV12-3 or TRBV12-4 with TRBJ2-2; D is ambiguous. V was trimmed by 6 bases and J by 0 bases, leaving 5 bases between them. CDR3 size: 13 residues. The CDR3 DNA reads TGTGCCAGCAGGGCCTCGAACACCGGGGAGCTGTTTTTT. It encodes CASRASNTGELFF.

CDR3 sequence reads: CASRGHSDQPQHF. The CDR3 DNA follows: TGTGCCAGCAGAGGCCACAGCGATCAGCCCCAGCATTTT. The chain couples TRBV6-2 or TRBV6-3 to TRBJ1-5; D is uncertain. The germline CDR1 and CDR2 sequences are MNHEY and SVGEGT. The CDR3 runs 13 residues. Trimming removed 6 bases from V and 5 bases from J, with 11 bases in between.

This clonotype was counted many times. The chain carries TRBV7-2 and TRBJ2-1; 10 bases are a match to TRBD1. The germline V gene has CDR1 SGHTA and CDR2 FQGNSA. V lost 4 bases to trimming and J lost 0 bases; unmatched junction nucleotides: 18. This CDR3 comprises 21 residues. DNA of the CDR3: TGTGCCAGCAGCTCCACCGGGACAGGGGTGCTAGCGGGCAACTCCTACAATGAGCAGTTCTTC. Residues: CASSSTGTGVLAGNSYNEQFF.

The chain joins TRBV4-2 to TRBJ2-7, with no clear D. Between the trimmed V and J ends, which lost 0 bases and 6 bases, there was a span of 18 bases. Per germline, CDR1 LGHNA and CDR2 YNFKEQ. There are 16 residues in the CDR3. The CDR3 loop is CASSQDQSWSPGEQYF. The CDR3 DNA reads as TGTGCCAGCAGCCAAGATCAGAGCTGGAGCCCGGGCGAGCAGTACTTC.

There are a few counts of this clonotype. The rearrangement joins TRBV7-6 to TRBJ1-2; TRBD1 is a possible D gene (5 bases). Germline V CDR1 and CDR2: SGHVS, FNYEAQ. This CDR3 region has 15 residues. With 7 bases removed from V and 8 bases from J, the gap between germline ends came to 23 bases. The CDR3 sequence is CASTHWETEGGGYTF. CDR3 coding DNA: TGTGCCAGCACTCACTGGGAGACAGAAGGAGGAGGCTACACCTTC. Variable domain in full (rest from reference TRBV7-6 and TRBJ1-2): GAGVSQSPRYKVTKRGQDVALRCDPISGHVSLYWYRQALGQGPEFLTYFNYEAQQDKSGLPNDRFSAERPEGSISTLTIQRTEQRDSAMYRCASTHWETEGGGYTFGSGTRLTVV.

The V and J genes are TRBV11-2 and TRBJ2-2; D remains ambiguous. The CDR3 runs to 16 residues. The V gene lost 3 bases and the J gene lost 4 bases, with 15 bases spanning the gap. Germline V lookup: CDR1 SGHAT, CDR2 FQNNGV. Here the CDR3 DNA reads TGTGCCAGCAGCTTGGGGTACGGCGGAGCCACCGGGGAGCTGTTTTTT. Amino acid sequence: CASSLGYGGATGELFF.

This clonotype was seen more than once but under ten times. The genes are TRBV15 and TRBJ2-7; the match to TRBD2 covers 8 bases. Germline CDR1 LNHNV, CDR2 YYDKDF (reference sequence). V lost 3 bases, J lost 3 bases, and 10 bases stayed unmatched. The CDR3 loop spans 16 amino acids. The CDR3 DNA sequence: TGTGCCACCAGCAGGGGCGGCGGAGCGGGAGACTACGAGCAGTACTTC. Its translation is CATSRGGGAGDYEQYF.

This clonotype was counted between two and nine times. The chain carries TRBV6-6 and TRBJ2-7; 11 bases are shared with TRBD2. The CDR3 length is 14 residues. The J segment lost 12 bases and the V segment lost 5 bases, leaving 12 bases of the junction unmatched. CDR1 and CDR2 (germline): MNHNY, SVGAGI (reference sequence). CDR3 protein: CASSPGTSGPLRYF. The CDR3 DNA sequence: TGTGCCAGCAGTCCCGGGACTAGCGGCCCCCTAAGGTACTTC.

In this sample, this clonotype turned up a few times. The CDR3 spells CASSLAGGPRELFF. CDR3 nucleotides: TGTGCCAGCAGTCTAGCGGGAGGGCCGCGGGAGCTGTTTTTT. The chain employs TRBV7-8 and TRBJ2-2; 12 bases are a match to TRBD2. The trim removed 6 bases at V and 9 bases at J, leaving 5 bases unmatched. The CDR3 extends over 14 amino acids. Germline V gene sequence: CDR1 SGHVS, CDR2 FQNEAQ.

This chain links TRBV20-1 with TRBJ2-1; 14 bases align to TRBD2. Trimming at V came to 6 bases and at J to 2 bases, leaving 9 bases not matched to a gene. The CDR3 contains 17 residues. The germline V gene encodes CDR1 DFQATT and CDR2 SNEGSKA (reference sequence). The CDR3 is CSATRRTSGRPYNEQFF. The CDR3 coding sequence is TGCAGTGCAACCCGGAGGACTAGCGGGAGGCCCTACAATGAGCAGTTCTTC.

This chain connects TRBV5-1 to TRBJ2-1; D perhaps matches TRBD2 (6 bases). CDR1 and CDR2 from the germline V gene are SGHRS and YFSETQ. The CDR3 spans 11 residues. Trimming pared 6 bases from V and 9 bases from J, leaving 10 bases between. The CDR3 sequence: CASIYGGEQFF. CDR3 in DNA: TGCGCCAGCATCTACGGGGGTGAGCAGTTCTTC.

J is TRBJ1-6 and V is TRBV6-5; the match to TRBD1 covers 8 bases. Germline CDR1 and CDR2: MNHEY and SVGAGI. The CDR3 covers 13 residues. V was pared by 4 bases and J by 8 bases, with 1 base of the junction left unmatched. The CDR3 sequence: CASSSQGDSPLHF. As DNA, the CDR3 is TGTGCCAGCAGTTCACAGGGGGATTCACCCCTCCACTTT.